The clone carrying this TCR beta chain was counted only a few times. As yet, its antigen is unknown. The data originate from a study of T cell repertoires in cytomegalovirus infection. At the level of the study: Used in the study were CMV epitopes, some recently identified and HLA-C-restricted, others well-studied and HLA-B-restricted. From public TCR beta signatures came an indication of both CMV infection and matching HLA type. Study observations and caveats: People with CMV and the relevant HLA were identified by cumulative public TCR beta family frequency. HLA-C-restricted CMV-specific TCR beta clonotypes prevailed in the ex vivo response.

CDR1 is SEHNR and CDR2 is FQNEAQ in the germline V gene (reference sequence). V was cut by 3 bases and J by 8 bases, with 17 bases left in between. The CDR3 consists of 15 residues. TCRdb fed the reads into MiXCR, producing one record per CDR3 protein. Among roughly 920,000 distinct CDR3 sequences, less than 35% were seen once, and the ten largest hold around 15%. The sequence came from a human donor in good health (CMV status not recorded). Some clones in this sample may be carry-over from other donors' samples. The source material was cultured CD8+ T cells from PBMCs, sampled from culture after CMV antigen stimulation. The gene calls are TRBV7-9 and TRBJ2-1; D possibly matches TRBD1 or TRBD2 (5 bases each). The CDR3 loop is CASSFIGAGYYEQFF. In DNA, the CDR3 is TGTGCCAGCAGCTTCATCGGGGCAGGGTATTATGAGCAGTTCTTC.